This T cell receptor beta chain is drawn from a study of read filtering for tumor transcriptome and immune sequencing. Study-level findings and limits: The CD138-negative fraction was mixed bone marrow immune cells, not pure T cells.

The CDR3 is 13 amino acids. In germline, CDR1 is SEHNR, CDR2 FQNEAQ (reference sequence). J lost 5 bases, V lost 10 bases, and 9 bases had no gene match. This clonotype was detected many times. As yet, its antigen is unknown. The library was built from around 400 ng RNA with molecular barcoded adaptors for alpha/delta and beta/gamma chains. TCRdb reprocessed the reads with MiXCR, giving one entry per CDR3 protein. The sample includes approximately 140,000 distinct CDR3 sequences, roughly 13% of them seen just once. This clonotype was obtained from a donor at least 40 years old with multiple myeloma. The chain is built from TRBV7-9 and TRBJ1-1; 8 bases are shared with TRBD1. The sequenced sample consisted of a population of CD138-negative cells sorted from bone marrow. In nucleotides, the CDR3 is TGTGCCAAAAACGGACAGGGATGGACTGAAGCTTTCTTT. The encoded protein is CAKNGQGWTEAFF. Based on the CDR3 plus reference TRBV7-9 and TRBJ1-1, the full variable domain is DTGVSQNPRHKITKRGQNVTFRCDPISEHNRLYWYRQTLGQGPEFLTYFQNEAQLEKSRLLSDRFSAERPKGSFSTLEIQRTEQGDSAMYLCAKNGQGWTEAFFGQGTRLTVV.